The 18 T cell receptor beta chains presented below share a single source sample, sequenced in a study of PD-1 blockade in classical Hodgkin lymphoma. No patient escaped relapse after autologous stem cell transplantation, and brentuximab vedotin exposure varied. Only in-frame clones appear in the TCRdb table, and some are missing; sequencing was by immunoSEQ multiplex PCR. The repertoire holds about 43,000 clones, with roughly 78% as singletons. The sample consisted of peripheral blood mononuclear cells (PBMCs), taken before the second cycle of nivolumab. The receptors stem from a human donor with classical Hodgkin lymphoma.

This clone rates as medium-sized. The rearrangement uses TRBV5-4 and TRBJ1-4; D remains ambiguous. V was shortened by 0 bases and J by 5 bases, with 17 bases between the two germline ends. The CDR3 extends over 17 amino acids. Germline CDR1 and CDR2: SGHNT and YYREEE (reference sequence). CDR3 residues: CASSLGPVPLTNEKLFF. The CDR3 bases are TGTGCCAGCAGCTTGGGGCCAGTGCCCCTCACAAATGAAAAACTGTTTTTT.

The chain has TRBV6-1 and TRBJ1-3; D call uncertain. The CDR3 length is 13 residues. Looked up from germline, CDR1 is MNHNS and CDR2 is SASEGT. Trimming left V 8 bases short and J 0 bases short, with 8 bases between. The CDR3 DNA sequence: TGTGCCAGCCTTAGCAGCTCTGGAAACACCATATATTTT. This sequence encodes CASLSSSGNTIYF.

The chain employs TRBV5-5 and TRBJ2-3, with D perhaps assigned TRBD1 or TRBD2 (7 bases each). Germline V gene data show CDR1 as SGHKS and CDR2 as YYEKEE (reference sequence). The CDR3 runs to 16 residues. V was shortened by 4 bases and J by 2 bases, with 17 bases between the two germline ends. In DNA form, the CDR3 reads TGTGCCAGCAGCCCTGCCGGGGGGACAGACACAGATACGCAGTATTTT. Translated: CASSPAGGTDTDTQYF.

The rearrangement uses TRBV9 and TRBJ2-3; tentatively, D is TRBD2 (5 bases). This CDR3 spans 15 amino acids. Germline CDR1 reads SGDLS; CDR2 reads YYNGEE. Trimming took 0 bases from V and 5 from J, leaving 13 bases between them. The CDR3 DNA sequence: TGTGCCAGCAGCGTAGATACGAGGGCGGGAGATACGCAGTATTTT. It codes for CASSVDTRAGDTQYF.

This clone has ten or more counts. The chain uses TRBV7-9 and TRBJ1-2; weak D call: TRBD1 (5 bases). The CDR3 loop spans 14 amino acids. CDR1 SEHNR and CDR2 FQNEAQ come from the germline V gene (reference sequence). The germline V and J ends were trimmed by 1 base and 7 bases, with 13 bases remaining between them. For the CDR3, the DNA is TGTGCCAGCAGCTTAGAGGGGAATCAGGGTGGCTACACCTTC. Translating gives CASSLEGNQGGYTF. Looking up the rest from reference TRBV7-9 and TRBJ1-2 gives the full variable domain: DTGVSQNPRHKITKRGQNVTFRCDPISEHNRLYWYRQTLGQGPEFLTYFQNEAQLEKSRLLSDRFSAERPKGSFSTLEIQRTEQGDSAMYLCASSLEGNQGGYTFGSGTRLTVV.

This clone was detected only once. The chain is built from TRBV28 and TRBJ2-1; 12 bases are a match to TRBD2. The CDR3 extends over 15 amino acids. J gave up 12 bases and V 7 bases, and 13 bases lay outside the gene matches. Germline values: CDR1 MDHEN, CDR2 SYDVKM. CDR3 DNA sequence: TGTGCCAGCATCCCCGGGACTAGCGGGCACTCGGCGCAGTTCTTC. Amino acids: CASIPGTSGHSAQFF.

This clone was recorded at least ten times. The chain has TRBV7-2 and TRBJ2-2; D not resolved. The CDR3 contains 18 residues. Trimming removed 5 bases at V and 4 bases at J, with 23 bases between. Germline V gene lookup returns CDR1 SGHTA and CDR2 FQGNSA. Written as DNA, the CDR3 is TGTGCCAGCAGCCTCCCTATCGGATTAGCAGCCGCCACCGGGGAGCTGTTTTTT. Protein: CASSLPIGLAAATGELFF.

This rearrangement joins TRBV11-2 to TRBJ2-3; 7 bases line up with TRBD1. The germline gives CDR1 SGHAT, CDR2 FQNNGV. V lost 5 bases to trimming and J lost 6 bases; unmatched junction nucleotides: 2. This CDR3 contains 12 residues. The CDR3, as DNA: TGTGCCAGCAGCCCACAGGGGGATACGCAGTATTTT. This sequence encodes CASSPQGDTQYF.

The chain uses TRBV7-9 and TRBJ2-1; tentative D call: TRBD2 (5 bases). The length of the CDR3 is 15 residues. Trimming cost V 5 bases and J 0 bases, with 11 bases left between them. Germline lookup yields CDR1 SEHNR and CDR2 FQNEAQ (reference sequence). The CDR3 spells CASSIPTSSYNEQFF. Written as DNA, the CDR3 is TGTGCCAGCAGCATACCAACTAGCTCCTACAATGAGCAGTTCTTC.

This chain joins TRBV4-3 and TRBJ1-2; no definite D call. The CDR3 covers 14 residues. Germline CDR1 and CDR2: LGHNA and YSLEER. The germline V and J ends were trimmed by 0 bases and 4 bases, with 9 bases remaining between them. The CDR3 spells CASSQEKAGYGYTF. The DNA of the CDR3 is TGCGCCAGCAGCCAAGAGAAGGCCGGCTATGGCTACACCTTC.

The genes are TRBV28 and TRBJ2-7, with D unresolved. The germline V and J ends were trimmed by 5 bases and 6 bases, with 20 bases remaining between them. The CDR3 runs to 15 residues. CDR1 and CDR2 from the germline V gene are MDHEN and SYDVKM. DNA for the CDR3: TGTGCCAGCAGTCTATCAGCATTACCTCCTTCCGAGCAGTACTTC. Its translation is CASSLSALPPSEQYF.

The chain employs TRBV21-1 and TRBJ1-1. TRBV21-1 is an annotated pseudogene. This CDR3 is 13 amino acids long. CDR3 in amino acids: CASSRGLNTEAFF. The DNA of the CDR3 is TGTGCCAGCAGCAGGGGTCTAAACACTGAAGCTTTCTTT.

This sequence joins TRBV19 and TRBJ2-5; 9 nucleotides agree with TRBD1. The germline V gene has CDR1 LNHDA and CDR2 SQIVND (reference sequence). Losses at the gene ends were 6 bases for V and 5 bases for J; bases not matched to a gene: 13. The CDR3 has 16 amino acids. The CDR3 spells CASSLTGQGRVETQYF. The CDR3 DNA reads as TGTGCCAGTAGCCTTACGGGACAGGGCAGGGTGGAGACCCAGTACTTC.

The chain employs TRBV7-2 and TRBJ2-3; D tentatively fits TRBD1 or TRBD2 (5 bases each). The V gene lost 0 bases and the J gene lost 7 bases, with 20 bases spanning the gap. CDR1 is SGHTA and CDR2 is FQGNSA in the germline V gene. This CDR3 comprises 17 residues. The CDR3 here is CASSLALGGGGRNTQYF. In nucleotides, the CDR3 is TGTGCCAGCAGCTTAGCGCTGGGCGGTGGGGGTCGGAATACGCAGTATTTT.

The genes are TRBV29-1 and TRBJ2-7; 8 bases are a match to TRBD1. Per germline, CDR1 SQVTM and CDR2 ANQGSEA. The CDR3 contains 13 residues. V gave up 7 bases and J gave up 1 base; unmatched junction bases: 6. For the CDR3, the DNA is TGCAGCGCAGGCAGGACAGGGTCCTACGAGCAGTACTTC. Protein: CSAGRTGSYEQYF.

This rearrangement joins TRBV19 to TRBJ2-1, with D tentatively TRBD1 (6 bases). The CDR3 runs 15 residues. V dropped 3 bases and J dropped 0 bases, with 9 bases sitting between them. Germline CDR1 LNHDA, CDR2 SQIVND (reference sequence). CDR3 residues: CASSIRGISYNEQFF. In DNA, the CDR3 is TGTGCCAGTAGTATTAGGGGGATCTCCTACAATGAGCAGTTCTTC. Full variable domain (remainder filled in from reference TRBV19 and TRBJ2-1): DGGITQSPKYLFRKEGQNVTLSCEQNLNHDAMYWYRQDPGQGLRLIYYSQIVNDFQKGDIAEGYSVSREKKESFPLTVTSAQKNPTAFYLCASSIRGISYNEQFFGPGTRLTVL.

The gene calls are TRBV9 and TRBJ1-6; D not certain. The CDR3 is made up of 13 amino acids. The germline CDR1 and CDR2 sequences are SGDLS and YYNGEE. Trimming took 3 bases from V and 10 from J, leaving 11 bases between them. As DNA, the CDR3 is TGTGCCAGCAGCGAGTGGGGAGAGTCACCCCTCCACTTT. It yields the protein CASSEWGESPLHF.

The rearrangement links TRBV13 to TRBJ2-5, with D unclear. The germline V gene encodes CDR1 PRHDT and CDR2 FYEKMQ (reference sequence). V was trimmed by 1 base and J by 0 bases, leaving 6 bases between them. The CDR3 is made up of 14 amino acids. The DNA of the CDR3 is TGTGCCAGCAGCTTAGTTCGGGACCAAGAGACCCAGTACTTC. Translated: CASSLVRDQETQYF.